Listed here is a single T cell receptor beta chain. Its antigen remains unidentified. This sample is part of a study of OX40 agonist ivuxolimab in advanced cancers. Study-level background: A male proportion of approximately 83% was recorded, with mean age approximately 56 years and range 23 to 79. Points from the study as a whole: Antigens targeted by the expanded peripheral T cells were not determined.

Some clones are missing from TCRdb's copy, which holds only in-frame ones; the method was immunoSEQ multiplex PCR. The sample lists just under 75,000 clones, 80% to 95% occurring once. Germline V gene sequence: CDR1 MGHDK, CDR2 SYGVNS. V was cut by 0 bases and J by 8 bases, with 14 bases left in between. This CDR3 comprises 15 residues. The TCR sequence derives from an adult with an advanced solid tumor such as melanoma, head and neck, liver or kidney cancer. The input for sequencing was CD4+ or CD8+ T cells sorted from blood, taken in a trial of the OX40 agonist ivuxolimab. The genes are TRBV25-1 and TRBJ2-1; a weak D match, TRBD1 (6 bases). The CDR3 bases are TGTGCCAGCAGTGAATATTGGGGACATGCTGATGAGCAGTTCTTC. This sequence encodes CASSEYWGHADEQFF.